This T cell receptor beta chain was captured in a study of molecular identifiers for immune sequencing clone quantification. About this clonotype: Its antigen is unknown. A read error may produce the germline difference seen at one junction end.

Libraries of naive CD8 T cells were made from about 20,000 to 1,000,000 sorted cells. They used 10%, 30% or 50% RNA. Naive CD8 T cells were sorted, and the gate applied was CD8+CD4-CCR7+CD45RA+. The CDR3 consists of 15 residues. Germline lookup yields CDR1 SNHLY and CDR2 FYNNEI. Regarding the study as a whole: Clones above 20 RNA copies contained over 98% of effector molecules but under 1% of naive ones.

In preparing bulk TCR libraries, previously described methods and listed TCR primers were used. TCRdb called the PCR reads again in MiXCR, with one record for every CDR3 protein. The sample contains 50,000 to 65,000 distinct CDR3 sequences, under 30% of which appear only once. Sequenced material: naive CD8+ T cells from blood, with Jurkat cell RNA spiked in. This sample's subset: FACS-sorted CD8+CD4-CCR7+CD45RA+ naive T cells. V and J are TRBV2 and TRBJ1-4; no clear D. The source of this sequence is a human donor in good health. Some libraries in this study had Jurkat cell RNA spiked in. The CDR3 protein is CASSEGRLRNEKLLF. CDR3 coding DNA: TGTGCCAGCAGTGAAGGGCGGTTAAGAAATGAAAAACTGCTATTT.